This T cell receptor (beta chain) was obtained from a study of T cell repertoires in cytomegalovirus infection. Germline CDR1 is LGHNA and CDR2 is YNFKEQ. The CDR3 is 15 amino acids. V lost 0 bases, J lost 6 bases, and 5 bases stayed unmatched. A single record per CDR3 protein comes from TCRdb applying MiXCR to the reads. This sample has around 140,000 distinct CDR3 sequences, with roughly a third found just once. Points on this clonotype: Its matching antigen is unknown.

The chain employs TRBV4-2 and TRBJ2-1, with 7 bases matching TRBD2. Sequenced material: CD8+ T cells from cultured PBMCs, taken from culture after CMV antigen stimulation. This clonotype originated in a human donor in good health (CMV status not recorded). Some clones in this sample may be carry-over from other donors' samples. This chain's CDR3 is CASSQDWGGGNEQFF. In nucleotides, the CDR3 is TGTGCCAGCAGCCAAGATTGGGGGGGGGGCAATGAGCAGTTCTTC.